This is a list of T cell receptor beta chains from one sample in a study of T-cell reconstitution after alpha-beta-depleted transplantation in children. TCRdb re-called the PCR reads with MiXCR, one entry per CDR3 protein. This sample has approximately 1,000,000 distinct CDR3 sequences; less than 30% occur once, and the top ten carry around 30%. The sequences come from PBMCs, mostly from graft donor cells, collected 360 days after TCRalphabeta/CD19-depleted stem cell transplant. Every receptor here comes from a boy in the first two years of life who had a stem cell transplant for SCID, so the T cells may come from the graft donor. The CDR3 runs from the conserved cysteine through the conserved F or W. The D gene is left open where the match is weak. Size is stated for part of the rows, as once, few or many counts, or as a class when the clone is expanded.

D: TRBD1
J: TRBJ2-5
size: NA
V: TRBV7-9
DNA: TGTGCCAGCAGCTGGACCGGACAGGGTCAGAAAGAGACCCAGTACTTC
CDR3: CASSWTGQGQKETQYF

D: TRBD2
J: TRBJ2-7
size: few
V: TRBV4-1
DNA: TGCGCCAGCAGCCAAGAAGCGGGGGTGGCCTACGAGCAGTACTTC
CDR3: CASSQEAGVAYEQYF

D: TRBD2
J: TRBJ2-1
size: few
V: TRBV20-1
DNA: TGCAGTGCTAGATCGGGACTACACTATTACAATGAGCAGTTCTTC
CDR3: CSARSGLHYYNEQFF

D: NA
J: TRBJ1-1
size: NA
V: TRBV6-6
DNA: TGTGCCAGCAGTCCCGACGGGGGCGTGGGAGCTTTCTTT
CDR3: CASSPDGGVGAFF

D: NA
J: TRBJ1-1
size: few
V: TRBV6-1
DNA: TGTGCCAGCAGGGAGGTACGGGTGGGTACTGAAGCTTTCTTT
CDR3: CASREVRVGTEAFF

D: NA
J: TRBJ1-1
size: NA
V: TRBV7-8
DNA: TGTGCCAGCAGCTTAGGGCAGGGGAAGGGAAAAAACACTGAAGCTTTCTTT
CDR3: CASSLGQGKGKNTEAFF

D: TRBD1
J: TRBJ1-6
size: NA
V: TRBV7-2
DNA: TGTGCCAGCAGCTTGGAGGGGACAGGCTACCACTTT
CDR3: CASSLEGTGYHF

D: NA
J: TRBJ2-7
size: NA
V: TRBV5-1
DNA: TGCGCCAGCAGCTTTTTGGATTCCCCCCCCTACGAGCAGTACTTC
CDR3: CASSFLDSPPYEQYF

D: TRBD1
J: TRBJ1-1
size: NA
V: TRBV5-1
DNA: TGCGCCAGCCGGGGACAGGGCATAACTTTCTTT
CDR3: CASRGQGITFF

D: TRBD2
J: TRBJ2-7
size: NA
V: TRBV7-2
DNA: TGTGCCAGCAGCTCTGGGACTAGCGGGGGGGTAATGTACGAGCAGTACTTC
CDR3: CASSSGTSGGVMYEQYF

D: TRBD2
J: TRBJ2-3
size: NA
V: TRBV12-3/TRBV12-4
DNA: TGTGCCAGCAGTTTTGCGGGGGGGAAAGATACGCAGTATTTT
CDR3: CASSFAGGKDTQYF

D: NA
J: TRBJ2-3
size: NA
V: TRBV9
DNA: TGTGCCAGCAGCGTAGTCGGGGGTCCCACAGATACGCAGTATTTT
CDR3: CASSVVGGPTDTQYF

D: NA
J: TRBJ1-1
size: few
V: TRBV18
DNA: TGTGCCAGCTCACCGTTTTCGCGGATCGTAAGGCAGAACACTGAAGCTTTCTTT
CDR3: CASSPFSRIVRQNTEAFF

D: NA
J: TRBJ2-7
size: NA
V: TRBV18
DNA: TGTGCCAGCTCACCACCGGCGGGGGCCGTCACCTTGCGGCAGTACTTC
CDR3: CASSPPAGAVTLRQYF

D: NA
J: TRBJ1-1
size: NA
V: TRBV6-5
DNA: TGTGCCAGCAGTTACAGGCCATTGGGGGCAGGGGCTTTCTTT
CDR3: CASSYRPLGAGAFF

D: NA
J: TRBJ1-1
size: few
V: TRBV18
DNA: TGTGCCAGCTCAGCGGGTCCCGGGAACACTGAAGCTTTCTTT
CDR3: CASSAGPGNTEAFF

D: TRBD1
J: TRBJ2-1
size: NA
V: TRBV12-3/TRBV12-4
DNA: TGTGCCAGCACTACGAACGGGGGACAGGGAGGGAATGAGCAGTTCTTC
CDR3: CASTTNGGQGGNEQFF

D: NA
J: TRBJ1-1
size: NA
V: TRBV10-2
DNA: TGCGCCGCGGGGGAGTACCGGAACACTGAAGCTTTCTTT
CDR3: CAAGEYRNTEAFF

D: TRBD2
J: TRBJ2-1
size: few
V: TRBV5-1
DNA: TGCGCCAGCAGCTTCCCAGCGGGGGGCCTAAATGAGCAGTTCTTC
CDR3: CASSFPAGGLNEQFF

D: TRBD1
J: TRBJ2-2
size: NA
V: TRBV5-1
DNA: TGCGCCACCAGGGACAGGGTATCCGGGGAGCTGTTTTTT
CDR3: CATRDRVSGELFF

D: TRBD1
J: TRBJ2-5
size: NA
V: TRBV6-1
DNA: TGTGCCAGCAGTGAACGCAGGACAGGGGAAGAGACCCAGTACTTC
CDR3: CASSERRTGEETQYF

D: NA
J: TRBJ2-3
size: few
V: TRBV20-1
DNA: TGCAGTGCCGAAGGGCGGACAGATACGCAGTATTTT
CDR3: CSAEGRTDTQYF

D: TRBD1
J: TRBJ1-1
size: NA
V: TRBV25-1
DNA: TGTGCCAGCAGTGATCGACCGGGACAGAGAGCTTTCTTT
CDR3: CASSDRPGQRAFF

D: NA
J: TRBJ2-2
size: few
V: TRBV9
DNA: TGTGCCAGCAGCGTAGAGGGACACGGGAACACCGGGGAGCTGTTTTTT
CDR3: CASSVEGHGNTGELFF

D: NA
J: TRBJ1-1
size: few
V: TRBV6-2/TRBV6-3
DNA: TGTGCCAGCAGTTACCCCGGGACGGGGAACACTGAAGCTTTCTTT
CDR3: CASSYPGTGNTEAFF

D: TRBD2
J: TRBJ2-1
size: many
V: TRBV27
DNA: TGTGCCAGCAGTCCCGAAGCGGGAGTCTCCTACAATGAGCAGTTCTTC
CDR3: CASSPEAGVSYNEQFF

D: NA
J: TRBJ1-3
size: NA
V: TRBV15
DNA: TGTGCCACCAGCAGAGCCCCACAGGGTCCTGGAAACACCATATATTTT
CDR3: CATSRAPQGPGNTIYF

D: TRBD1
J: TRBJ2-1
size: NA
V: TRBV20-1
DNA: TGCAGTGCTAGAGATTTGGGGACAGGGAAAGACAATGAGCAGTTCTTC
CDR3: CSARDLGTGKDNEQFF

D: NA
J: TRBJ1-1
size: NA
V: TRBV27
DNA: TGTGCCAGCAGACAGGGTGGGATCACTGAAGCTTTCTTT
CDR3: CASRQGGITEAFF

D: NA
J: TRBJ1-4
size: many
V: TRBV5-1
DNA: TGCGCCAGCAGCTCGACAGGCGTAGAAAAACTGTTTTTT
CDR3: CASSSTGVEKLFF

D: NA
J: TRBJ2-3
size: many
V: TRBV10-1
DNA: TGCGCCAGCAGTGGAACTTCGCGGGGACGGACAGATACGCAGTATTTT
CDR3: CASSGTSRGRTDTQYF

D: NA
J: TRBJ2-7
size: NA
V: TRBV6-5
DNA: TGTGCCAGCAGTTATTCGAGGAACTCACTTCTAAGCTCCTACGAGCAGTACTTC
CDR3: CASSYSRNSLLSSYEQYF